This is a list of T cell receptor beta chains from one sample in a study of blood T cell repertoires in COVID-19. The data were produced by immunoSEQ multiplex PCR, yet TCRdb's version contains in-frame clones alone and is incomplete. In the table there are about 340,000 clones, more than 70% of which are singletons. The sequenced sample was peripheral blood. The receptors originated from a man aged 25 to 45 with active or convalescent COVID-19. The CDR3 runs from the conserved cysteine through the conserved F or W. Fields, in order: D gene, V gene, clone size, J gene, CDR3 protein. A D gene is named only where the DNA matches it firmly. Some rows mark clone size as missing; the rest say once, few, many or name a class of expanded clone.

D gene: TRBD1
V gene: TRBV11-2
clone size: .
J gene: TRBJ1-1
CDR3 protein: CASSHYFPDRGTEAFF

D gene: TRBD2
V gene: TRBV5-1
clone size: .
J gene: TRBJ2-3
CDR3 protein: CASSRSWTSEGTDTQYF

D gene: TRBD1
V gene: TRBV6-5
clone size: .
J gene: TRBJ1-4
CDR3 protein: CASTPTGSFEKLFF

D gene: TRBD2
V gene: TRBV2
clone size: .
J gene: TRBJ2-5
CDR3 protein: CASKRDYRFQETQYF

D gene: TRBD1
V gene: TRBV4-1
clone size: few
J gene: TRBJ1-5
CDR3 protein: CASSQDRIKGGGQPQHF

D gene: TRBD2
V gene: TRBV27
clone size: .
J gene: TRBJ2-1
CDR3 protein: CASRGTSGRDYNEQFF

D gene: .
V gene: TRBV7-2
clone size: .
J gene: TRBJ2-5
CDR3 protein: CASSLQGGQETQYF

D gene: TRBD1
V gene: TRBV5-5
clone size: .
J gene: TRBJ1-6
CDR3 protein: CASSLQGRGVEVHSPLHF

D gene: .
V gene: TRBV4-3
clone size: .
J gene: TRBJ1-5
CDR3 protein: CASSQSRRNSNQPQHF

D gene: TRBD2
V gene: TRBV2
clone size: .
J gene: TRBJ2-2
CDR3 protein: CASGGLAGAVGGELFF

D gene: TRBD1
V gene: TRBV15
clone size: .
J gene: TRBJ1-6
CDR3 protein: CATSKRTGGNSPLHF

D gene: .
V gene: TRBV5-6
clone size: .
J gene: TRBJ1-5
CDR3 protein: CASSSITVSNQPQHF

D gene: .
V gene: TRBV2
clone size: .
J gene: TRBJ2-3
CDR3 protein: CASSALRGDTQYF

D gene: TRBD2
V gene: TRBV6-5
clone size: .
J gene: TRBJ2-7
CDR3 protein: CASSYPAGSGEQYF

D gene: TRBD1
V gene: TRBV27
clone size: .
J gene: TRBJ1-5
CDR3 protein: CASSADRGYSNQPQHF

D gene: TRBD1
V gene: TRBV2
clone size: once
J gene: TRBJ1-5
CDR3 protein: CASRGAQGASNQPQHF

D gene: TRBD2
V gene: TRBV6-1
clone size: few
J gene: TRBJ2-7
CDR3 protein: CASSETSGRRGEQYF

D gene: .
V gene: TRBV7-9
clone size: .
J gene: TRBJ1-1
CDR3 protein: CASSSSGLGGTEAFF

D gene: .
V gene: TRBV5-1
clone size: .
J gene: TRBJ1-2
CDR3 protein: CASSLRGNGYTF

D gene: .
V gene: TRBV28
clone size: .
J gene: TRBJ2-7
CDR3 protein: CASRRVLEQYF